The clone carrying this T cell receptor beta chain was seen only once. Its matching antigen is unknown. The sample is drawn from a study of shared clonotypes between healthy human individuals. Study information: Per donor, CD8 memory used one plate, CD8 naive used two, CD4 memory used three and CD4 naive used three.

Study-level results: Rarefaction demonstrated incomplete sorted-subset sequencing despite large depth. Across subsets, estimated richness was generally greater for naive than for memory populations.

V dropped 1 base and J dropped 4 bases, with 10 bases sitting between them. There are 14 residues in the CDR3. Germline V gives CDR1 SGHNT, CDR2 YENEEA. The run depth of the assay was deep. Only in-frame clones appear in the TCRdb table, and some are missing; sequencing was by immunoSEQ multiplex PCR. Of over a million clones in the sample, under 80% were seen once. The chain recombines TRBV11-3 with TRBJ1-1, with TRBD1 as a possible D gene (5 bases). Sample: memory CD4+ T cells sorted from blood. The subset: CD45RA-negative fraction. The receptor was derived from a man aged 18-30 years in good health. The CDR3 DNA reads TGTGCCAGCAGCTTAGTGGATGACAGCACTGAAGCTTTCTTT. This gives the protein CASSLVDDSTEAFF. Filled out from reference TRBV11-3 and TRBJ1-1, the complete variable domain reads EAGVVQSPRYKIIEKKQPVAFWCNPISGHNTLYWYLQNLGQGPELLIRYENEEAVDDSQLPKDRFSAERLKGVDSTLKIQPAELGDSAVYLCASSLVDDSTEAFFGQGTRLTVV.